This T cell receptor beta chain is from a study of shared clonotypes between healthy human individuals. Study-wide context: Participating donors consisted of two women and a few men aged 18 to 49.

Some 32,000 T cell genomes, or roughly 180 ng DNA, went into the sorted-subset replicate PCRs. The data were produced by immunoSEQ multiplex PCR, yet TCRdb's version contains in-frame clones alone and is incomplete. The table lists some 550,000 clones, approximately 97% of them singletons, with around 0.057% in the top ten. The germline V gene encodes CDR1 SGHAT and CDR2 FQNNGV. CDR3 size: 13 residues. V was shortened by 6 bases and J by 4 bases, with 13 bases between the two germline ends. Points on this clone: As yet, its antigen is unknown.

General study results and limits: Only blood was sampled; tissue repertoires likely differ. The represented genetic and exposure-history diversity was limited by the small number of donors.

This TCR derives from a woman in her 30s in good health. This chain connects TRBV11-2 to TRBJ2-7; D perhaps matches TRBD1 (5 bases). Sample: naive CD4+ T cells sorted from blood. Indicated subset: CD45RA+ positively selected. As DNA, the CDR3 is TGTGCCAGCAGTTCAAGCCCAGGGTACGAGCAGTACTTC. Residues: CASSSSPGYEQYF.